This TCR beta chain was sequenced in a study of T cells in Graves' hyperthyroidism and ophthalmopathy (dated by TCRdb to the late 2010s). Background for the entire study: Peripheral blood samples were taken at the time of initial diagnosis, prior to any treatment. The study also compared thyroid tissue and blood T-cell repertoires from five or six Graves' hyperthyroidism patients. A discovery cohort of about a hundred patients, 43 with Graves' ophthalmopathy and approximately 60 with stable Graves' hyperthyroidism, was used to find distinguishing TCR V-J signatures. Whether ophthalmopathy could be predicted prospectively was tested in an independent validation cohort made up of 18 hyperthyroidism patients plus 17 patients who later progressed to ophthalmopathy. After blood sampling, hyperthyroidism patients were treated with methimazole at a starting dose of 30 mg daily, and ophthalmopathy patients were treated with high-dose intravenous methylprednisolone. TCR Vbeta CDR3 sequencing of some 140 peripheral blood samples (approximately 44 ophthalmopathy, about 80 hyperthyroidism and approximately 17 progressor patients) is reported in the paper. The approximately 97 discovery patients were randomly divided into training and test sets at a 7:3 ratio.

This clonotype was observed many times. Its antigen is not yet known. The record has no base qualities; no much larger clone is one base away. Stable Graves' hyperthyroidism was defined as no progression to ophthalmopathy during 18 months of follow-up. Hyperthyroidism patients were newly diagnosed, with disease duration under 2 months, and aged 18 to 65 years. Any patient with an uncontrolled infection, another autoimmune disease, pregnancy or lactation was excluded. Clinical symptoms, serum thyroxine and TRAb, thyroid ultrasound, and orbital computed tomography formed the basis for the diagnoses. PBMCs were isolated from 7.5 to 10 ml of fresh peripheral blood by Ficoll-Paque density gradient centrifugation. Total RNA was extracted with Trizol reagent, and quality was checked on an Agilent 2100 Bioanalyzer. V is cut by 5 bases and J by 3 bases, and the space between the germline ends is 13 bases. Including cysteine and phenylalanine, the CDR3 has 14 amino acids. The kept DNA is CDR3 alone, 42 bases in frame from the first base. The germline V gene sets CDR1 to SNHLY and CDR2 to FYNNEI.

Amplification of TCR beta CDR3 regions was carried out from RNA transcripts. The TCR CDR3 was subjected to a first round of RT-PCR using the HTBI primer set and the Qiagen OneStep RT-PCR kit. A second multiplex PCR round built the libraries, followed by size selection and purification. The libraries were sequenced on an Illumina HiSeq2000 using paired-end 100 bp reads. In the paper's pipeline: Raw data were processed with SOAPnuke, discarding reads with adapters, uncalled bases, mean Phred below 15, or no exact constant-primer or identifier match. COPE v1.2.5 was used to merge high-quality paired reads, and clonotypes were defined as unique nucleotide sequences. Clonotypes were aligned to IMGT TRBV, TRBD and TRBJ reference segments using MiTCR v1.1. The analysis included only V-J combinations with a frequency above 0.0001, which together covered around 99% of the repertoires. The TCS score was defined as F50 (clonal expansion) divided by E x V (chaos), with BLOSUM62-based TCRdist calculated between CDR3 peptides within each V-J. Welch's t-statistics and random forest reduced several hundred V-J features to roughly 13, which were used in a naive Bayes classifier (R e1071). Using fastp trimming at Q25 and MiXCR clonotype assembly, TCRdb reanalyzed the public sequencing data and kept in-frame beta chains. Each entry merges the rows of one CDR3 protein and shows their most common DNA and genes. It is TCRdb's table, rather than the study itself, that gives the V and J calls and clone size. A total of roughly 700,000 distinct CDR3 sequences appear in this sample, roughly 17% of them only once. Roughly a sixth of the sample lies in the top ten.

Here is what the overall study found, with its caveats: Most expanded thyroid clonotypes (frequency above 0.001) were also found in blood, which suggests that blood repertoires may mirror thyroid immune responses. During validation, the model predicted progression to ophthalmopathy a median of around 6 months ahead of onset, with around 71% sensitivity and under 85% specificity. Sample size was not statistically predetermined, and blinding of investigators to group allocation was not performed. In cross-validation, a model built on a 13 V-J signature told ophthalmopathy apart from stable hyperthyroidism with 85% to 90% sensitivity and about 81% specificity, and in testing the same model reached 80%/75%.

The sequence was collected from a man aged 50-59 years with Graves' hyperthyroidism. Here the chain combines TRBV2 and TRBJ2-5; the D segment is perhaps TRBD1 or TRBD2, each sharing 7 matched bases. Material: blood. The CDR3 has the sequence CASSHRGGKETQYF. The sequenced DNA is TGTGCCAGCAGTCACAGGGGAGGGAAAGAGACCCAGTACTTC.